The next 19 T cell receptor beta chains were all read from a single sample in a study of cytomegalovirus exposure and HLA in healthy donors. This PCR relied on a set of 60 Vbeta primers and 13 Jbeta primers. Assay used: immunoSEQ multiplex PCR; TCRdb lists only in-frame clones, some missing. The table includes approximately 94,000 clones, 60% to 85% detected once. The sample comprised PBMCs. Every receptor here comes from a man aged 25-40 years in good health and CMV-seropositive.

The chain links TRBV10-3 to TRBJ2-1; TRBD1 aligns across 9 bases. Germline-derived CDR1 and CDR2 are ENHRY and SYGVKD. This CDR3 is 12 amino acids long. V lost 6 bases, J lost 8 bases, and 2 bases stayed unmatched. CDR3 sequence reads: CAISRTGDEQFF. The DNA for the CDR3 is TGTGCCATCAGCAGGACAGGGGATGAGCAGTTCTTC.

This rearrangement joins TRBV1 to TRBJ2-1; whether TRBD2, the table's D call, matches the DNA was not checked. TRBV1 is a known pseudogene. The CDR3 is made up of 17 amino acids. For the CDR3, the DNA is TGCACCAGCAGCCAAGAATGGGAGCGGGGAGCCTACAATGAGCAGTTCTTC. Its protein is CTSSQEWERGAYNEQFF.

The chain is built from TRBV4-1 and TRBJ2-7; D may be TRBD2 (5 bases). CDR1 and CDR2 from the germline V gene are MGHRA and YSYEKL. The CDR3 is made up of 15 amino acids. V was clipped by 0 bases and J by 0 bases, with 9 bases between them. For the CDR3, the DNA is TGCGCCAGCAGCCAAGATGGGAGCGGCTCCTACGAGCAGTACGTC. It yields the protein CASSQDGSGSYEQYV.

The V call is TRBV28, the J call TRBJ2-3; possibly TRBD2 for D (6 bases). Trimming pared 2 bases from V and 3 bases from J, leaving 9 bases between. The CDR3 has 14 residues. Germline V lookup: CDR1 MDHEN, CDR2 SYDVKM. CDR3 sequence: CASSLRERTDTQYF. The CDR3 bases are TGTGCCAGCAGTTTACGGGAGCGTACAGATACGCAGTATTTT.

The V call is TRBV2, the J call TRBJ2-3; D is possibly TRBD1 (5 bases). Germline CDR1 is SNHLY and CDR2 is FYNNEI. V gave up 6 bases and J gave up 5 bases, with 15 bases separating them. This CDR3 has 14 amino acids. CDR3 sequence: CASRPRTPGDTQYF. The CDR3 bases are TGTGCCAGCAGGCCCCGGACACCTGGAGATACGCAGTATTTT.

This rearrangement joins TRBV5-1 to TRBJ1-6; TRBD1 is a possible D gene (6 bases). Trimming left V 0 bases short and J 6 bases short, with 7 bases between. This CDR3 region has 14 residues. Germline values: CDR1 SGHRS, CDR2 YFSETQ. CDR3 in DNA: TGCGCCAGCAGCTTGGGAGGGGGTAATTCACCCCTCCACTTT. This codes for CASSLGGGNSPLHF.

This clone appeared a single time. This chain links TRBV4-1 with TRBJ2-2; 11 bases fit TRBD2. V was clipped by 1 base and J by 0 bases; unmatched bases: 4. CDR1 is MGHRA, CDR2 YSYEKL, per germline. This CDR3 contains 18 residues. This CDR3 is CASSQVIAGGTNTGELFF. CDR3 coding DNA: TGCGCCAGCAGCCAAGTAATAGCGGGGGGGACGAACACCGGGGAGCTGTTTTTT.

Here the CDR3 reads CASSLVRGPPDNEQFF. CDR3 DNA: TGCGCCAGCAGCTTGGTGCGGGGGCCCCCGGACAATGAGCAGTTCTTC. This chain joins TRBV5-1 and TRBJ2-1; D possibly corresponds to TRBD2 (7 bases). Germline loops: CDR1 SGHRS, CDR2 YFSETQ. Trimming removed 0 bases at V and 5 bases at J, with 15 bases between. The CDR3 contains 16 residues.

The chain carries TRBV15 and TRBJ2-7; D is unresolved. Germline-derived CDR1 and CDR2 are LNHNV and YYDKDF (reference sequence). CDR3 size: 16 residues. Trimming cost V 1 base and J 2 bases, with 15 bases left between them. CDR3 residues: CATSRGGAFEAYEQYF. In DNA, the CDR3 is TGTGCCACCAGCAGAGGAGGAGCGTTCGAAGCCTACGAGCAGTACTTC.

This clone was observed a handful of times. The rearrangement links TRBV5-1 to TRBJ2-2; 7 bases align to TRBD1. The CDR3 sequence is 19 residues long. CDR1 is SGHRS and CDR2 is YFSETQ in the germline V gene. V trimming: 1 base; J trimming: 1 base; junction bases outside the gene matches: 13. CDR3 coding DNA: TGCGCCAGCAGCTTGTACCGGGACAGCCTTGGGGAGAACACCGGGGAGCTGTTTTTT. This codes for CASSLYRDSLGENTGELFF.

The V gene is TRBV12-5, the J gene TRBJ1-1, with TRBD1 identical over 8 bases. This CDR3 is built from 12 residues. Germline values: CDR1 LGHNT, CDR2 FRNRAP. The V segment lost 3 bases and the J segment 6 bases; nucleotides outside the gene matches: 0. The CDR3 bases are TGTGCTAGTGGTTTACAGGGGGCTGAAGCTTTCTTT. Protein product: CASGLQGAEAFF.

The chain combines TRBV27 with TRBJ2-1; possible D gene TRBD1, 6 bases. Trimming cost V 2 bases and J 2 bases, with 13 bases left between them. The CDR3 runs 16 residues. CDR1 is MNHEY, CDR2 SMNVEV, per germline (reference sequence). The CDR3 loop is CASSLKGRGTYNEQFF. CDR3 nucleotides: TGTGCCAGCAGTTTAAAGGGCAGGGGAACCTACAATGAGCAGTTCTTC.

CDR3 DNA: TGTGCCAGCAAGGGGCAGCCCCGAAACACCATATATTTT. The encoded protein is CASKGQPRNTIYF. The J gene is TRBJ1-3, the V gene TRBV6-1; possibly TRBD1 for D (5 bases). The CDR3 extends over 13 amino acids. Trimming shortened V by 7 bases and J by 5 bases, and 12 bases separated the two germline ends. The germline V gene has CDR1 MNHNS and CDR2 SASEGT.

The chain recombines TRBV4-1 with TRBJ2-7; possibly TRBD1 for D (6 bases). Per the germline V gene, CDR1 is MGHRA and CDR2 is YSYEKL. Trimming removed 4 bases from V and 3 bases from J, with 13 bases in between. This CDR3 has 14 residues. The CDR3 DNA sequence: TGCGCCAGCAGCCCGACCGGACAGTTCTACGAGCAGTACTTC. Translated, it gives CASSPTGQFYEQYF.

The gene calls are TRBV28 and TRBJ1-1; TRBD1 aligns across 7 bases. Germline lookup yields CDR1 MDHEN and CDR2 SYDVKM. The CDR3 is made up of 14 amino acids. V lost 8 bases and J lost 4; bases outside the gene matches: 10. The CDR3 coding sequence is TGTGCCAGCGGAACTTTCGGGACAGCCACTGAAGCTTTCTTT. It is translated as CASGTFGTATEAFF. Drawing the rest from reference TRBV28 and TRBJ1-1, the complete variable domain is DVKVTQSSRYLVKRTGEKVFLECVQDMDHENMFWYRQDPGLGLRLIYFSYDVKMKEKGDIPEGYSVSREKKERFSLILESASTNQTSMYLCASGTFGTATEAFFGQGTRLTVV.

The chain is built from TRBV4-1 and TRBJ2-7; 9 nucleotides match TRBD1. V shed 4 bases and J 2 bases; nucleotides not matched to a gene: 6. Germline loops: CDR1 MGHRA, CDR2 YSYEKL. CDR3 length: 15 residues. The CDR3 protein is CASSPGTGRPYEQYF. DNA of the CDR3: TGCGCCAGCAGCCCGGGGACAGGGAGGCCCTACGAGCAGTACTTC.

The chain links TRBV7-9 to TRBJ2-5; weak D call: TRBD1 (6 bases). CDR3 length: 15 amino acids. The germline V gene encodes CDR1 SEHNR and CDR2 FQNEAQ (reference sequence). Between the trimmed V and J ends, which lost 5 bases and 2 bases, there was a span of 15 bases. The CDR3 sequence is CASSANDRPQETQYF. The CDR3 bases are TGTGCCAGCAGCGCAAACGACAGGCCACAAGAGACCCAGTACTTC.

The chain links TRBV19 to TRBJ1-2; D might be TRBD1 (6 bases). The CDR3 sequence is 16 residues long. The germline V and J ends were trimmed by 7 bases and 5 bases, with 23 bases remaining between them. Germline assignment: CDR1 LNHDA and CDR2 SQIVND (reference sequence). This CDR3 is CASTNRGTEIRYGYTF. The CDR3 nucleotides read TGTGCCAGTACCAATAGGGGGACGGAAATCCGATATGGCTACACCTTC.

The genes are TRBV30 and TRBJ2-4; D remains ambiguous. CDR3 length: 15 amino acids. Per germline, CDR1 GTSNPN and CDR2 SVGIG (reference sequence). V gave up 1 base and J gave up 1 base, with 11 bases separating them. CDR3 DNA sequence: TGTGCCTGGAGTGAGCGAGAGTGGGCCAAAAACATTCAGTACTTC. Its protein is CAWSEREWAKNIQYF.